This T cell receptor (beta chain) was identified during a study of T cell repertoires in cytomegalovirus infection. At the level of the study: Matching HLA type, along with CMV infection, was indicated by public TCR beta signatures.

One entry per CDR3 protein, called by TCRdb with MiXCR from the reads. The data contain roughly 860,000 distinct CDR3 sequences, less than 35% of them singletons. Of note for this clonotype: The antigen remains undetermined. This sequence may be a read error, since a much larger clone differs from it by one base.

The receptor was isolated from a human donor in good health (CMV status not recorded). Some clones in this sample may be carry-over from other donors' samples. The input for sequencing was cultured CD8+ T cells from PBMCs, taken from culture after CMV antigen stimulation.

Written as DNA, the CDR3 is TGTGCCAGCATGGCCGGGATAGGGGGAGATGAGCAGTTCTTC. Residues: CASMAGIGGDEQFF. The chain recombines TRBV7-6 with TRBJ2-1, with D tentatively TRBD1 (6 bases). Germline assignment: CDR1 SGHVS and CDR2 FNYEAQ. The CDR3 runs to 14 residues. The V end lost 7 bases, the J end lost 8 bases, and 18 bases lay between the germline ends.